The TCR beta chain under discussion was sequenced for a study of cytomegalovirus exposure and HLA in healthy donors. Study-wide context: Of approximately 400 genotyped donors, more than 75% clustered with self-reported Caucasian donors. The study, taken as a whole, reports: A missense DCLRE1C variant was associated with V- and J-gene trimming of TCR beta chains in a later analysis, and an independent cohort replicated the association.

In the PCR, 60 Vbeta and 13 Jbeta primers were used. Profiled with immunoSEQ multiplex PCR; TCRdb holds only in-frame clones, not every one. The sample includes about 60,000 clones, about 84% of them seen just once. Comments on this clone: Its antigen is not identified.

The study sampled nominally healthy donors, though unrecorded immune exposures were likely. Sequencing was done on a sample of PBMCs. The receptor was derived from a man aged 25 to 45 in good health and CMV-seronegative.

CDR3 in DNA: TGCAGCGTTGGCGGGGGGGCTGGCTCAGATACGCAGTATTTT. It yields the protein CSVGGGAGSDTQYF. The rearrangement joins TRBV29-1 to TRBJ2-3; 9 nucleotides match TRBD2. In germline, CDR1 is SQVTM, CDR2 ANQGSEA. Trimming took 4 bases from V and 4 from J; bases not matched to a gene: 6. The CDR3 spans 14 residues.